This TCR beta chain was captured in a study of cytomegalovirus exposure and HLA in healthy donors. The PCR employed 60 Vbeta primers together with 13 Jbeta primers. TCRdb's table, derived via immunoSEQ multiplex PCR, lists solely in-frame clones and lacks some. Of 150,000 to 200,000 clones listed, about 83% are singletons. There are 14 residues in the CDR3. Germline assignment: CDR1 SEHNR and CDR2 FQNEAQ (reference sequence). Trimming took 6 bases from V and 6 from J; bases not matched to a gene: 3. Sequenced: PBMCs. V and J are TRBV7-9 and TRBJ1-4, with TRBD1 matching over 11 bases. This clonotype was obtained from a girl under 18 in good health and CMV-seropositive. CDR3 bases: TGTGCCAGCAGACGGACAGGGGGCGATGAAAAACTGTTTTTT. This translates into CASRRTGGDEKLFF.